The clone carrying this T cell receptor (beta chain) was seen once. CDR3 size: 13 residues. Trimming took 0 bases from V and 2 from J, leaving 6 bases between them. The V gene's germline CDR1 is SGHNT and CDR2 YYREEE (reference sequence). These data originate in a study of glioma-infiltrating T cells after dendritic cell vaccination. At the level of the study: Dendritic cells derived from monocytes and pulsed with autologous tumor lysate formed the vaccine. At biweekly intervals, patients got three intradermal dendritic cell vaccine injections.

Time point of the sample: after dendritic cell vaccination, including at tumor progression/relapse. Fresh-frozen tumor tissue and more than two years of survival data were available for all. TCRdb's table, derived via immunoSEQ multiplex PCR, lists solely in-frame clones and lacks some. Of some 91,000 clones listed, approximately 78% are singletons. V gene TRBV5-4 combines with J gene TRBJ2-7, with D maybe TRBD1 (5 bases). The sample here was blood, taken after dendritic cell vaccination. The sequence was collected from a human donor with glioblastoma. The DNA for the CDR3 is TGTGCCAGCAGCTTGGCAGGGACCTACGAGCAGTACTTC. Translated: CASSLAGTYEQYF.